By sample fraction, the clone carrying this T cell receptor beta chain is large (0.1 to 1%). The antigen remains undetermined. Trimming left V 1 base short and J 6 bases short, with 6 bases between. The CDR3 is made up of 12 amino acids. Points from the study as a whole: Greatest tumor Treg TCR overlap was with tumor naive CD4+ cells.

TRBV12-4/TRBJ1-2 clonotypes were amplified with adaptor-ligated barcode primers. TCRdb re-derived calls from the multiplex PCR reads in MiXCR, one entry per CDR3 protein. The sample holds roughly 990 distinct CDR3 sequences, 5% to 6.5% seen once. This sequence originates from a female donor with breast cancer. The chain is built from TRBV12-3 or TRBV12-4 and TRBJ1-2; D call uncertain. Sequences were obtained from naive CD4+ T cells sorted from blood. Subset defined: naive CD4+ T cells, CD4+CD45RA+CD25-. The CDR3: CASSLGPDGYTF. The CDR3 DNA reads as TGTGCCAGCAGTTTAGGGCCAGATGGCTACACCTTC.